Reported below is one T cell receptor beta chain. Its antigen is as yet unknown. In the authors' methods: ImmunoSEQ yielded junction-only sequences lacking quality scores, so filtering differed. Clones were sequenced by immunoSEQ multiplex PCR, and TCRdb holds only the in-frame ones, with some missing. The D gene and trimming were derived from the DNA, and the V and J assignments and clone size from that table. Of about 2.2 million clones listed, around 95% are singletons. This specimen comes from a study of shared clonotypes between healthy human individuals. Terminally differentiated effector memory CD45RA+ cells were left out of the naive CD8 fraction, which was CD45RO-negative and positively selected for CCR7. Those who donated, Caucasian adults without exception, all lived in Nashville, Tennessee. Germline CDR1 and CDR2: SGDLS and YYNGEE. CDR3 size: 15 residues. Trimming shortened V by 4 bases and J by 2 bases, and 15 bases separated the two germline ends.

Study-level results: The study found 4.5% to 6% of naive CD4 clonotypes shared across a handful of donors. With few donors, the genetic and exposure-history diversity represented was limited.

This TCR was sampled from a man between 18 and 29 years old in good health. Some clones in this sample may be carry-over from other donors' samples. The sequenced sample consisted of naive CD8+ T cells from PBMCs. The chain uses TRBV9 and TRBJ1-1, with a possible D match to TRBD1 (6 bases). The CDR3 here is CASSPTGGGNTEAFF. DNA for the CDR3: TGTGCCAGCAGCCCGACAGGAGGGGGTAACACTGAAGCTTTCTTT.